This entry features one T cell receptor (beta chain) sequence. This clonotype showed up many times. The antigen it recognizes is unknown. It has no much larger one-base neighbor in the sample; base qualities were not kept. The data originate from a study of breast tumors, draining lymph nodes, adjacent tissues (dated by TCRdb to the mid-2010s). With regard to the full study: TCR beta repertoires were compared across tumor, adjacent nontumor tissue and axillary lymph nodes obtained from breast cancer patients. The study was designed to assess the relationships and possible T-cell exchange between tumor, surrounding tissue and draining lymph node repertoires in human breast cancer. Broader findings and caveats from the paper: The conclusion that tumor T cells originate in lymph nodes was framed as consistent with a hypothesis rather than directly demonstrated. Tumor and nontumor tissue repertoires were significantly more similar in luminal-like than in basal-like breast cancer. Tumor T-cell repertoires showed less diversity than lymph node repertoires and more diversity than nontumor tissue repertoires, and tumor T-cell repertoires showed preferential V and J gene usage. The data were judged consistent with most tumor T cells deriving from the lymph node and then expanding within tumor tissue.

Lymph node samples came from the axillary draining lymph nodes of breast cancer patients. The CDR3 goes from the cysteine to the phenylalanine over 15 residues. Only the CDR3 DNA is retained, 45 bases long and in frame from the first base. Ends trimmed: V by 1 base, J by 7 bases; bases unmatched to a gene: 7. Looking up the germline V gene (reference sequence) yields CDR1 SEHNR and CDR2 FQNEAQ. The reads were generated on an Illumina HiSeq 2000. Multiplex PCR amplification was used to generate the TCR beta chain libraries. High-throughput sequencing was used to analyze the amplified TCR beta chain products. Using fastp trimming at Q25 and MiXCR clonotype assembly, TCRdb reanalyzed the public sequencing data and kept in-frame beta chains. Each entry merges the rows of one CDR3 protein and shows their most common DNA and genes. In all, the sample holds over 250,000 distinct CDR3 sequences, and about 33% of those were seen once. The top ten clonotypes cover roughly 1.2% of the sample.

This chain joins TRBV7-9 to TRBJ2-1; 7 junctional bases match TRBD1. Sequencing was performed on axillary lymph node tissue. The source of this sequence is a female donor with breast cancer. Some clones in this sample may be carry-over from other donors' samples. Here the CDR3 is given as CASSLGDNRGNEQFF. Read as DNA, the sequence is TGTGCCAGCAGCTTAGGGGATAACAGGGGAAATGAGCAGTTCTTC.